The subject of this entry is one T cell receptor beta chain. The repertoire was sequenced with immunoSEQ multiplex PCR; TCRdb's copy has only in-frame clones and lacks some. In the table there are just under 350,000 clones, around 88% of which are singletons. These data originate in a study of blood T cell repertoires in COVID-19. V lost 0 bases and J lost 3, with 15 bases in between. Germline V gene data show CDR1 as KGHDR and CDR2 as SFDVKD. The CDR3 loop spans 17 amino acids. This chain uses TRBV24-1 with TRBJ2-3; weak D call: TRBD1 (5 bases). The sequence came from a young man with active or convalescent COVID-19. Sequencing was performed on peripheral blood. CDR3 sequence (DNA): TGTGCCACCAGTGATTTGCTTTGGGGCCGGGTAACAGATACGCAGTATTTT. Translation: CATSDLLWGRVTDTQYF.